This T cell receptor beta chain was identified in a study of cytomegalovirus exposure and HLA in healthy donors. Study at large: Membership in the Caucasian-associated ancestry cluster was found for around 81% of approximately 430 genotyped donors. Study-level points and caveats: Segments of the TCR beta V type were, in most cases, productive about 87% or about 30% of the time in an earlier analysis. Among CMV-associated TCR beta chains, most appeared HLA-restricted in a later analysis.

Of note for this clone: Antigen unknown.

The V gene's germline CDR1 is SGHVS and CDR2 FNYEAQ. V shed 4 bases and J shed 0 bases, with 13 bases lying between them. The CDR3 is made up of 16 amino acids. PCR employed 60 Vbeta and 13 Jbeta primers. In the authors' methods: In a later analysis, the count reached about 80 million unique TCR beta chains, with about 9.9 million shared. Only in-frame clones appear in the TCRdb table, and some are missing; sequencing was by immunoSEQ multiplex PCR. The V and J calls and the clone size are those of that table, but D and trimming were determined from the DNA. The data hold roughly 130,000 clones, with about 79% observed a single time.

V is TRBV7-6 and J is TRBJ2-1, with D perhaps matching TRBD2 (7 bases). The receptor was isolated from a young woman in good health and CMV-seropositive. The sequencing sample was made of PBMCs. CDR3 region: CASSYLAGASYNEQFF. Here the CDR3 DNA reads TGTGCCAGCAGCTACCTGGCGGGGGCCTCCTACAATGAGCAGTTCTTC.